This TCR beta chain was observed in a study of blood T cells in healthy people across ages. The use of a sample-barcoded 5' primer and a J-beta primer mix characterized a second PCR of roughly 6 to 12 cycles. A template-switch adaptor that had 12 random nucleotides put a tag on each cDNA molecule. TCRdb analysed the 5' RACE reads with MiXCR anew, one entry per CDR3 protein. The data hold about 930,000 distinct CDR3 sequences, with 29% observed a single time. The CDR3 covers 15 residues. Trimming shortened V by 2 bases and J by 2 bases, and 10 bases separated the two germline ends. This clonotype was seen at least ten times. No antigen is known for it. Findings of the study overall: As age increased, TCR beta diversity per million T cells fell in a roughly linear fashion.

This sample also appeared in a second study, on T cells of mothers and their children. That publication notes: Compared with unrelated pairs, related mother-child pairs had slightly higher, non-significant overlap.

Input material: blood. The sequence was obtained from a woman between 40 and 55 years old in good health. The genes are TRBV12-3 or TRBV12-4 and TRBJ1-5; D not certain. This CDR3 is CASSLKGIGNQPQHF. For the CDR3, the DNA is TGTGCCAGCAGTTTAAAGGGTATAGGCAATCAGCCCCAGCATTTT.